These T cell receptor beta chains were read from a single sample in a study of cytomegalovirus exposure and HLA in healthy donors. TCRdb's table, derived via immunoSEQ multiplex PCR, lists solely in-frame clones and lacks some. The sample records 70,000 to 95,000 clones, roughly 77% being singletons. What was sequenced was PBMCs. The receptors originated from a man in his forties in good health and CMV-seronegative. Each CDR3 is given with its conserved first and last residue. A D gene is named only where the DNA matches it firmly. Clone size is given for some rows only: seen once, a few or many times, or a class if the clone is expanded.

d_call j_call clone_size v_call cdr3_nt cdr3_aa
. TRBJ1-4 . TRBV4-1 TGCGCCAGCAGCCAATTCTACCAACCTAATGAAAAACTGTTTTTT CASSQFYQPNEKLFF
. TRBJ2-7 medium-sized TRBV9 TGTGCCAGCAGCCCCACAGGGTTAGCCGAGCAGTACTTC CASSPTGLAEQYF
. TRBJ1-2 . TRBV6-5 TGTGCCAGCAGTTACGGAAATGGCGGGACTATTGGCTACACCTTC CASSYGNGGTIGYTF
TRBD1 TRBJ1-1 . TRBV2 TGTGCCTACCTCAAGCAGGGGGTTGGAAACACTGAAGCTTTCTTT CAYLKQGVGNTEAFF
TRBD2 TRBJ2-3 . TRBV11-3 TGTGCCAGCAGCCTGAGACTAGCGGGGAGCACAGATACGCAGTATTTT CASSLRLAGSTDTQYF
. TRBJ1-1 . TRBV6-5 TGTGCCAGCAGTACATTACAGGGACACACTGAAGCTTTCTTT CASSTLQGHTEAFF
TRBD1 TRBJ1-4 . TRBV7-9 TGTGCCAGCAGGGACAGGGGGAATGAAAAACTGTTTTTT CASRDRGNEKLFF
TRBD1 TRBJ1-5 few TRBV30 TGTGCCTGGAACCACAGGGGTACCCAGCCCCAGCATTTT CAWNHRGTQPQHF
. TRBJ1-1 . TRBV9 TGTGCCAGCAGCGTCGAACCGGGGGACACTGAAGCTTTCTTT CASSVEPGDTEAFF
. TRBJ2-7 . TRBV4-1 TGCGCCAGCAGCCTACTTGACAGTTTTCCCTACGAGCAGTACTTC CASSLLDSFPYEQYF
TRBD1 TRBJ2-7 . TRBV29-1 TGCAGCGTTGATGCTACCGAGGGGGCCGAGCAGTACTTC CSVDATEGAEQYF
. TRBJ2-7 once TRBV5-1 TGCGCCAGCAGCTTGGTCACATCGGCGGGAGAGCAGTACTTC CASSLVTSAGEQYF
. TRBJ2-7 few TRBV11-3 TGTGCCAGCACCAGGGAATCCTACGAGCAGTACTTC CASTRESYEQYF
TRBD2 TRBJ2-2 . TRBV7-9 TGTGCCAGCAGCCCCCCGGGGGGACCGAACACCGGGGAGCTGTTTTTT CASSPPGGPNTGELFF
. TRBJ1-2 . TRBV6-1 TGTGCCAGCAGTGAGGGGCGGAGATATGGCTACACCTTC CASSEGRRYGYTF
TRBD1 TRBJ1-3 . TRBV5-1 TGCGCCAGCAGCCTCGGGACAGTCGGAAACACCATATATTTT CASSLGTVGNTIYF
TRBD1 TRBJ1-6 few TRBV6-1 TGTGCCAGCAGGACAGGGGGAGTCGATTCACCCCTCCACTTT CASRTGGVDSPLHF
. TRBJ1-5 once TRBV7-8 TGTGCCAGCAGCTACAACGACAGAAATAGCAATCAGCCCCAGCATTTT CASSYNDRNSNQPQHF
TRBD1 TRBJ2-5 . TRBV5-1 TGCGCCAGCAGCTTGTCCGGGACAGGGGACGAGGAGACCCAGTACTTC CASSLSGTGDEETQYF
TRBD2 TRBJ2-1 medium-sized TRBV6-5 TGTGCCAGCAGTTACTCGAGGACTAGCGGGGGCCATGAGCAGTTCTTC CASSYSRTSGGHEQFF
. TRBJ1-1 . TRBV6-6 TGTGCCAGCAGTGGTCCCGAGGGTCCAAGGGCAGCTTTCTTT CASSGPEGPRAAFF
. TRBJ2-2 once TRBV7-3 TGTGCCAGCTCCACCCGGGGGGCCCTCACCGGGGAGCTGTTTTTT CASSTRGALTGELFF
TRBD1 TRBJ2-1 . TRBV14 TGTGCCAGCAGCCCACGAACGGGACAGGGGTCCCATGAGCAGTTCTTC CASSPRTGQGSHEQFF
TRBD2 TRBJ2-7 . TRBV5-1 TGCGCCAGCAGCTCTCCCCCTAGCGGGTCCTACGAGCAGTACTTC CASSSPPSGSYEQYF
. TRBJ1-5 . TRBV21-1 TGTGCCAGCAGCAGACAGGGATGTGGTCAGCCCCAGCATTTT CASSRQGCGQPQHF
. TRBJ1-6 . TRBV27 TGTGCCAGCAGTCTCGACAGAGAGAATTCACCCCTCCACTTT CASSLDRENSPLHF
. TRBJ2-1 . TRBV15 TGTGCCACCAGCAGAGAGGGGGGGCAGGCTGAGCAGTTCTTC CATSREGGQAEQFF
. TRBJ1-1 . TRBV18 TGTGCCAGCTCACCAGAGGGAAACGTGAACACTGAAGCTTTCTTT CASSPEGNVNTEAFF
. TRBJ1-5 few TRBV9 TGTGCCAGCAGCGTAACCGAGGCGAAGCCCCAGCATTTT CASSVTEAKPQHF
. TRBJ2-3 . TRBV6-5 TGTGCCAGCAGTTACTCTGGGGGCGCGATCCCAGATACGCAGTATTTT CASSYSGGAIPDTQYF
. TRBJ2-7 . TRBV30 TGTGCCTGGAGTGTAGCTGGGAGAGAGCAGTACTTC CAWSVAGREQYF
. TRBJ1-1 . TRBV6-5 TGTGCCAGCAGTCGACCACAAGGGGCTGAAGCTTTCTTT CASSRPQGAEAFF
. TRBJ1-1 many TRBV4-1 TGCGCCAGCAGCCAAGGGGAGTGGCACATGAACACTGAAGCTTTCTTT CASSQGEWHMNTEAFF
TRBD2 TRBJ2-7 . TRBV6-6 TGTGCCAGCAGTTCTCTACTCCGGGACTACTCCTACGAGCAGTACTTC CASSSLLRDYSYEQYF
. TRBJ1-5 few TRBV19 TGTGCCAGTAGCTACCTAGGTTCCAATCAGCCCCAGCATTTT CASSYLGSNQPQHF
TRBD1 TRBJ1-2 . TRBV29-1 TGCAGCGTTGATTCGGGACAGGGGGGCTATGGCTACACCTTC CSVDSGQGGYGYTF
TRBD1 TRBJ1-6 . TRBV14 TGTGCCAGCAGCCAAAGTCGGGACAGCGTTAATTCACCCCTCCACTTT CASSQSRDSVNSPLHF
. TRBJ2-2 . TRBV5-1 TGCGCCAGCAGCTTGGGACAGGGACTCACCGGGGAGCTGTTTTTT CASSLGQGLTGELFF
. TRBJ2-3 . TRBV29-1 TGCAGCGGGGGAGGTTTTTCAGATACGCAGTATTTT CSGGGFSDTQYF
. TRBJ2-5 . TRBV27 TGTGCCAGCAGTCCCTCGAGGCTCCAAGAGACCCAGTACTTC CASSPSRLQETQYF
. TRBJ1-4 few TRBV7-9 TGTGCCAGCAGCTCTAGCCTTAATGAAAAACTGTTTTTT CASSSSLNEKLFF
. TRBJ1-1 few TRBV6-6 TGTGCCAGCAATAAATACACTGAAGCTTTCTTT CASNKYTEAFF
. TRBJ2-2 . TRBV9 TGTGCCAGCAGCGTGGGGGGACTCAACACCGGGGAGCTGTTTTTT CASSVGGLNTGELFF
TRBD2 TRBJ2-2 . TRBV10-3 TGTGCCACCAAAGGACTAGCGGGATCGGGCGGGGAGCTGTTTTTT CATKGLAGSGGELFF
. TRBJ1-5 . TRBV19 TGTGCCAGTAGTACGTGGACAGCCTGGGGCAATCAGCCCCAGCATTTT CASSTWTAWGNQPQHF
. TRBJ1-5 . TRBV7-2 TGTGCCAGCAGCTTAGCCTCCGCGGGGGCAGATCAGCCCCAGCATTTT CASSLASAGADQPQHF
. TRBJ1-5 . TRBV28 TGTGCCAGCAGTTTTCCCTCTCCAGGGGACATGGGGCCCCAGCATTTT CASSFPSPGDMGPQHF
. TRBJ1-5 . TRBV19 TGTGCCAGTAGTATGGCCATAAATCAGCCCCAGCATTTT CASSMAINQPQHF
. TRBJ2-7 once TRBV6-1 TGTGCCAGCAGTGAAGAGCCCAGGACAGATTTAAGGTACGAGCAGTACTTC CASSEEPRTDLRYEQYF
. TRBJ2-4 . TRBV19 TGTGCCAGTAGTATAGATACGAGCCAGGGAAACATTCAGTACTTC CASSIDTSQGNIQYF
. TRBJ1-1 . TRBV6-1 TGTGCCAGCAATCCCAGGGAAGGAACTGAAGCTTTCTTT CASNPREGTEAFF
TRBD1 TRBJ2-1 . TRBV2 TGTGCCAGCAGGCTAGGGACAGGGGGTATCCATGAGCAGTTCTTC CASRLGTGGIHEQFF